This TCR beta chain comes out of a study of blood T cell repertoires in COVID-19. The CDR3 has 15 residues. The V segment lost 4 bases and the J segment 2 bases; nucleotides outside the gene matches: 7. The germline CDR1 and CDR2 sequences are SGHRS and YFSETQ. The data were produced by immunoSEQ multiplex PCR, yet TCRdb's version contains in-frame clones alone and is incomplete. The sample holds 350,000 or so clones; roughly 90% are singletons and the top ten take 1%. The receptor was derived from a woman aged 25 to 39 who had been exposed to COVID-19. J is TRBJ2-7 and V is TRBV5-1, with 9 positions matching TRBD2. Sequenced sample: PBMCs or T cells enriched from blood (not recorded which). The CDR3 is CASSLGTSRTYEQYF. In DNA, the CDR3 is TGCGCCAGCAGCCTTGGGACTAGCAGAACCTACGAGCAGTACTTC.